What follows are 14 T cell receptor beta chains derived from one specimen sequenced in a study of OX40 agonist ivuxolimab in advanced cancers. Sequencing used immunoSEQ multiplex PCR; TCRdb keeps in-frame clones, though not all of them. The sample lists under 90,000 clones; around 93% were seen once. The input for sequencing was CD4+ or CD8+ T cells sorted from blood, taken in a trial of the OX40 agonist ivuxolimab. The receptor source for this set is an adult with an advanced solid tumor such as melanoma, head and neck, liver or kidney cancer.

The rearrangement links TRBV9 to TRBJ2-5, with D possibly matching TRBD2 (6 bases). CDR3 length equals 14 residues. V dropped 3 bases and J dropped 3 bases, with 12 bases sitting between them. Looked up from germline, CDR1 is SGDLS and CDR2 is YYNGEE. The CDR3: CASSDLATEETQYF. As DNA, the CDR3 is TGTGCCAGCAGCGACCTAGCGACGGAAGAGACCCAGTACTTC. Full variable domain (rest looked up from reference TRBV9 and TRBJ2-5): DSGVTQTPKHLITATGQRVTLRCSPRSGDLSVYWYQQSLDQGLQFLIQYYNGEERAKGNILERFSAQQFPDLHSELNLSSLELGDSALYFCASSDLATEETQYFGPGTRLLVL.

V and J are TRBV19 and TRBJ1-5; 7 bases line up with TRBD1. This CDR3 contains 15 residues. V was clipped by 5 bases and J by 0 bases; unmatched bases: 4. Germline V gene sequence: CDR1 LNHDA, CDR2 SQIVND (reference sequence). CDR3 sequence: CASSQGEYSNQPQHF. CDR3 nucleotides: TGTGCCAGTAGTCAGGGGGAATATAGCAATCAGCCCCAGCATTTT.

The chain uses TRBV7-6 and TRBJ1-2, with TRBD1 matching over 11 bases. With V trimmed by 5 bases and J by 7 bases, 6 bases remained unmatched. CDR3 length equals 14 residues. CDR1 and CDR2 (germline): SGHVS, FNYEAQ. CDR3 residues: CASSLGTGGSGYTF. CDR3 bases: TGTGCCAGCAGCCTTGGGACAGGGGGTTCTGGCTACACCTTC. The full variable domain, rest sourced from reference TRBV7-6 and TRBJ1-2, is GAGVSQSPRYKVTKRGQDVALRCDPISGHVSLYWYRQALGQGPEFLTYFNYEAQQDKSGLPNDRFSAERPEGSISTLTIQRTEQRDSAMYRCASSLGTGGSGYTFGSGTRLTVV.

V gene TRBV5-1 combines with J gene TRBJ2-7, with 9 bases aligning to TRBD1. This CDR3 is 17 amino acids long. In germline, CDR1 is SGHRS, CDR2 YFSETQ. With V trimmed by 2 bases and J by 0 bases, 9 bases remained unmatched. The CDR3 here is CASSFPFGTGSSYEQYF. The CDR3 DNA reads TGCGCCAGCAGCTTCCCCTTCGGGACAGGGAGCTCCTACGAGCAGTACTTC. The whole variable domain, filled in from reference TRBV5-1 and TRBJ2-7, reads KAGVTQTPRYLIKTRGQQVTLSCSPISGHRSVSWYQQTPGQGLQFLFEYFSETQRNKGNFPGRFSGRQFSNSRSEMNVSTLELGDSALYLCASSFPFGTGSSYEQYFGPGTRLTVT.

The chain recombines TRBV9 with TRBJ1-1; D possibly corresponds to TRBD1 (5 bases). The length of the CDR3 is 15 residues. Germline CDR1 SGDLS, CDR2 YYNGEE. The V gene lost 0 bases and the J gene lost 1 base, with 10 bases spanning the gap. The CDR3 region has the DNA TGTGCCAGCAGCGTAGTAAGGGGAGCGAACACTGAAGCTTTCTTT. Encoded protein: CASSVVRGANTEAFF.

This chain joins TRBV27 and TRBJ1-1; possible D gene TRBD1, 5 bases. Germline V gene lookup returns CDR1 MNHEY and CDR2 SMNVEV (reference sequence). The CDR3 totals 15 residues. V lost 0 bases and J lost 6, with 14 bases in between. CDR3 amino acids: CASSLSWDDRAEAFF. In DNA, the CDR3 is TGTGCCAGCAGTTTATCCTGGGACGATCGCGCTGAAGCTTTCTTT.

J is TRBJ1-2 and V is TRBV14, with D maybe TRBD1 (5 bases). The CDR3 runs to 15 residues. V shed 1 base and J shed 8 bases, with 17 bases lying between them. Germline V gene sequence: CDR1 SGHDN, CDR2 FVKESK. In nucleotides, the CDR3 is TGTGCCAGCAGCCAAGTTGGGCACCAGGGAGGAGGCTACACCTTC. Translation: CASSQVGHQGGGYTF.

The V call is TRBV19, the J call TRBJ2-1; a weak D match, TRBD1 (6 bases). CDR1 is LNHDA, CDR2 SQIVND, per germline (reference sequence). There are 13 residues in the CDR3. Trimming cost V 3 bases and J 6 bases, with 9 bases left between them. The CDR3 bases are TGTGCCAGTAGTATTCAGGGGTTCAATGAGCAGTTCTTC. The encoded protein is CASSIQGFNEQFF.

This clone was detected once. The chain employs TRBV29-1 and TRBJ1-4; D remains ambiguous. The CDR3 has 14 amino acids. Germline V gene sequence: CDR1 SQVTM, CDR2 ANQGSEA. Deletions cut 2 bases from V and 0 bases from J, with 7 bases between. Written as DNA, the CDR3 is TGCAGCGTTGAATCAATGTCAACTAATGAAAAACTGTTTTTT. Translated, it gives CSVESMSTNEKLFF.

The chain employs TRBV7-9 and TRBJ2-1, with 7 bases that match TRBD1. The CDR3 totals 14 residues. CDR1 is SEHNR and CDR2 is FQNEAQ in the germline V gene (reference sequence). V dropped 5 bases and J dropped 3; count of bases not matched to a gene: 4. CDR3 bases: TGTGCCAGCAGCCACCGGGACAGCTACAATGAGCAGTTCTTC. Translation: CASSHRDSYNEQFF.

The gene calls are TRBV27 and TRBJ2-3, with 9 positions matching TRBD2. Germline loops: CDR1 MNHEY, CDR2 SMNVEV (reference sequence). This CDR3 has 17 amino acids. V shed 6 bases, J shed 2 bases, and the junction held 12 bases outside the gene matches. CDR3 DNA: TGTGCCAGCAGCCCTATTGGGACTAGCAGTCTCACAGATACGCAGTATTTT. Translated, it gives CASSPIGTSSLTDTQYF.

The gene calls are TRBV6-5 and TRBJ2-7, with a possible D match to TRBD1 (5 bases). The CDR3 has 14 residues. Deletions cut 5 bases from V and 0 bases from J, with 11 bases between. Germline V CDR1 and CDR2: MNHEY, SVGAGI. CDR3 sequence reads: CASSPETVSYEQYF. CDR3 DNA: TGTGCCAGCAGTCCCGAGACAGTCTCCTACGAGCAGTACTTC.

The gene calls are TRBV7-2 and TRBJ2-1; D not certain. Germline values: CDR1 SGHTA, CDR2 FQGNSA. V was pared by 1 base and J by 0 bases, with 7 bases between. The CDR3 runs to 15 residues. The CDR3 sequence: CASSLDASSYNEQFF. For the CDR3, the DNA is TGTGCCAGCAGCTTAGATGCCAGCTCCTACAATGAGCAGTTCTTC.

The rearrangement joins TRBV19 to TRBJ1-5, with unresolved D. CDR3 length: 15 amino acids. V was pared by 9 bases and J by 0 bases, with 15 bases between. Per germline, CDR1 LNHDA and CDR2 SQIVND (reference sequence). The CDR3 coding sequence is TGTGCCAGCGAGGGAGAGACATATAGCAATCAGCCCCAGCATTTT. Its protein is CASEGETYSNQPQHF.